Presented here are 15 T cell receptor beta chains from one specimen sequenced in a study of T-cell memory formation after mild COVID-19. TCRdb analysed the 5' RACE reads with MiXCR anew, one entry per CDR3 protein. The repertoire includes roughly 310,000 distinct CDR3 sequences, more than 15% of them detected once, and 20% to 25% sits in the top ten. The specimen was PBMCs or a T cell subset sorted from them (not recorded which). Every receptor here comes from a man in his late teens or twenties who had mild COVID-19 (a few samples of this study predate the infection). Cell type and time point are not known.

This clonotype was seen many times. For the CDR3, the DNA is TGCGCCAGCAGCTTGGACCCTCGGACAGGGTCCTACGAGCAGTACGTC. It encodes CASSLDPRTGSYEQYV. V usage is TRBV5-1 and J usage is TRBJ2-7; 8 bases are a match to TRBD1. There are 16 residues in the CDR3. The trim removed 0 bases at V and 1 base at J, leaving 6 bases unmatched. Germline CDR1 reads SGHRS; CDR2 reads YFSETQ.

This clonotype was observed a handful of times. The chain carries TRBV7-2 and TRBJ1-5, with TRBD1 identical over 7 bases. The J segment lost 6 bases and the V segment lost 5 bases, leaving 10 bases of the junction unmatched. The length of the CDR3 is 15 residues. CDR1 and CDR2 (germline): SGHTA, FQGNSA. The chain's CDR3 is CASSPAQGDFQPQHF. The DNA for the CDR3 is TGTGCCAGCAGCCCCGCGCAGGGGGATTTTCAGCCCCAGCATTTT.

This rearrangement joins TRBV2 to TRBJ2-7, with D tentatively TRBD1 (6 bases). V was trimmed by 6 bases and J by 6 bases, leaving 9 bases between them. Germline V CDR1 and CDR2: SNHLY, FYNNEI. This CDR3 comprises 11 residues. The CDR3 sequence is CASSKGVEQYV. The DNA of the CDR3 is TGTGCCAGCAGCAAGGGGGTCGAGCAGTACGTC.

This chain connects TRBV4-1 to TRBJ2-7, with unresolved D. This CDR3 has 16 residues. Deletions cut 0 bases from V and 0 bases from J, with 12 bases between. Germline V gene data show CDR1 as MGHRA and CDR2 as YSYEKL. CDR3 sequence reads: CASSQEINPHSYEQYV. DNA of the CDR3: TGCGCCAGCAGCCAAGAGATTAACCCCCACTCCTACGAGCAGTACGTC.

This clonotype has a count of ten or more. The gene calls are TRBV6-1 and TRBJ2-1, with D unresolved. V dropped 5 bases and J dropped 5 bases, with 7 bases sitting between them. This CDR3 is built from 12 residues. Per the germline V gene, CDR1 is MNHNS and CDR2 is SASEGT. CDR3 in DNA: TGTGCCAGCAGTCCGAGGAACAATGAGCAGTTCTTC. Translating gives CASSPRNNEQFF.

This clonotype came up many times. The chain combines TRBV2 with TRBJ2-5; D may be TRBD2 (5 bases). V was trimmed by 11 bases and J by 5 bases, leaving 15 bases between them. Germline V gene data show CDR1 as SNHLY and CDR2 as FYNNEI. The CDR3 loop spans 12 amino acids. The CDR3 region is CACVEGWETQYF. CDR3 sequence (DNA): TGTGCCTGCGTTGAGGGTTGGGAGACCCAGTACTTC.

This clonotype appeared a few times. V usage is TRBV6-1 and J usage is TRBJ1-4; tentative D call: TRBD1 (6 bases). Trimming left V 5 bases short and J 7 bases short, with 14 bases between. This CDR3 is built from 14 residues. Germline-derived CDR1 and CDR2 are MNHNS and SASEGT. CDR3 DNA: TGTGCCAGCAGTACAGGGTCTTCCGGTGAAAAACTGTTTTTT. Protein sequence: CASSTGSSGEKLFF.

This clonotype was counted at least ten times. The rearrangement joins TRBV7-8 to TRBJ2-5, with D perhaps being TRBD1 or TRBD2 (6 bases each). V lost 4 bases, J lost 5 bases, and 17 bases lay in between. CDR3 size: 15 residues. CDR1 and CDR2 (germline): SGHVS, FQNEAQ. The chain's CDR3 is CASSSLGGSGETQYF. The CDR3 DNA sequence: TGTGCCAGCAGCTCCCTGGGGGGCAGCGGGGAGACCCAGTACTTC.

This clonotype has a count of ten or more. The chain links TRBV28 to TRBJ2-1, with TRBD2 identical over 14 bases. CDR1 MDHEN and CDR2 SYDVKM come from the germline V gene. This CDR3 region has 15 residues. Trimming cost V 6 bases and J 8 bases; bases outside gene matches: 6. The CDR3 reads CASSVTSGGAYEQFF. CDR3 in DNA: TGTGCCAGCAGCGTGACTAGCGGGGGGGCCTATGAGCAGTTCTTC.

This clonotype was counted at least ten times. The chain is built from TRBV18 and TRBJ1-6; no definite D call. Deletions cut 5 bases from V and 10 bases from J, with 18 bases between. The germline V gene encodes CDR1 KGHSH and CDR2 LQKENI. This CDR3 has 15 residues. CDR3 residues: CASSSGQAARSPLHF. The CDR3, as DNA: TGTGCCAGCTCATCCGGGCAGGCGGCTCGGTCACCCCTCCACTTT.

This chain connects TRBV19 to TRBJ2-1, with 8 positions matching TRBD2. The V gene's germline CDR1 is LNHDA and CDR2 SQIVND (reference sequence). The CDR3 runs to 15 residues. V shed 4 bases, J shed 8 bases, and the junction held 10 bases outside the gene matches. The CDR3 is CASSTLPGGDDEQFF. For the CDR3, the DNA is TGTGCCAGTAGTACCCTTCCCGGGGGGGACGATGAGCAGTTCTTC.

This clonotype was detected only a few times. This chain uses TRBV5-1 with TRBJ2-7; TRBD1 is a possible D gene (6 bases). The CDR3 spans 15 residues. V was pared by 7 bases and J by 3 bases, with 20 bases between. Germline V CDR1 and CDR2: SGHRS, YFSETQ. DNA for the CDR3: TGCGCCAGCGCTCCCCTTCCGGGACAATTCTACGAGCAGTACGTC. Its protein is CASAPLPGQFYEQYV.

The V gene is TRBV6-5, the J gene TRBJ1-1; D remains unclear. Germline assignment: CDR1 MNHEY and CDR2 SVGAGI. V was pared by 3 bases and J by 1 base, with 12 bases between. This CDR3 is 15 amino acids long. Written as DNA, the CDR3 is TGTGCCAGCAGTTATACGCTCCGAGGGAACACTGAAGCTTTCTTT. This codes for CASSYTLRGNTEAFF.

The chain uses TRBV6-5 and TRBJ1-1; 10 bases are shared with TRBD1. With V trimmed by 5 bases and J by 4 bases, 4 bases remained unmatched. CDR1 is MNHEY and CDR2 is SVGAGI in the germline V gene. CDR3 length: 14 amino acids. The CDR3: CASSKGQGLTEAFF. CDR3 sequence (DNA): TGTGCCAGCAGTAAGGGACAGGGGCTCACTGAAGCTTTCTTT.

V usage is TRBV20-1 and J usage is TRBJ2-3, with 7 bases that match TRBD2. Germline V gene sequence: CDR1 DFQATT, CDR2 SNEGSKA (reference sequence). V lost 1 base to trimming and J lost 2 bases; unmatched junction nucleotides: 12. This CDR3 region has 17 residues. The CDR3, as DNA: TGCAGTGCTAGAGGACTAATTTGGGGGACTAACACAGATACGCAGTATTTT. As protein: CSARGLIWGTNTDTQYF.